These 22 T cell receptor beta chains were sequenced from one sample in a study of T cell changes during pregnancy in multiple sclerosis. Some clones are missing from TCRdb's copy, which holds only in-frame ones; the method was immunoSEQ multiplex PCR. The profile covers some 40,000 clones, with about 90% appearing a single time and around 0.8% taken by the ten largest. Specimen: CD4+ T cells from peripheral blood mononuclear cells, collected in the third trimester of pregnancy. The receptors derive from a female donor with multiple sclerosis, enrolled in a pregnancy study.

The chain carries TRBV30 and TRBJ2-1, with D possibly TRBD1 on 6 matching bases. The CDR3 length is 12 residues. Germline lookup yields CDR1 GTSNPN and CDR2 SVGIG (reference sequence). V was clipped by 1 base and J by 8 bases, with 9 bases between them. CDR3 in DNA: TGTGCCTGGAGTGAACAGGGCTATGAGCAGTTCTTC. It is translated as CAWSEQGYEQFF.

V usage is TRBV28 and J usage is TRBJ2-5; 8 bases map to TRBD2. The CDR3 totals 15 residues. Germline CDR1 and CDR2: MDHEN and SYDVKM. V lost 7 bases and J lost 5; bases outside the gene matches: 12. This CDR3 is CASTLGAGGGETQYF. In DNA, the CDR3 is TGTGCCAGCACCTTAGGGGCGGGAGGAGGGGAGACCCAGTACTTC.

The chain is built from TRBV7-9 and TRBJ2-3; D is possibly TRBD1 (6 bases). This CDR3 region has 15 residues. The V gene lost 3 bases and the J gene lost 2 bases, with 12 bases spanning the gap. Germline loops: CDR1 SEHNR, CDR2 FQNEAQ (reference sequence). CDR3 nucleotides: TGTGCCAGCAGCTTCCCGCGACAGGACACAGATACGCAGTATTTT. Its translation: CASSFPRQDTDTQYF.

As for this clone: One end of the junction varies from germline; a read error may be responsible. The chain joins TRBV7-7 to TRBJ2-2; possibly TRBD1 for D (5 bases). This CDR3 has 15 residues. CDR1 and CDR2 (germline): SSHAT, FNYEAQ (reference sequence). CDR3 nucleotides: TGTGCTAGCAGCGCCAGCGCGCAGGGAACCGGGGAGCTGTTTTTT. Its translation is CASSASAQGTGELFF.

The chain uses TRBV4-2 and TRBJ2-2; D gene ambiguous. The CDR3 consists of 14 residues. Per the germline V gene, CDR1 is LGHNA and CDR2 is YNFKEQ. The V end lost 1 base, the J end lost 0 bases, and 3 bases lay between the germline ends. The CDR3 loop reads CASSQVTNTGELFF. The CDR3 DNA sequence: TGTGCCAGCAGCCAAGTCACGAACACCGGGGAGCTGTTTTTT.

V and J are TRBV28 and TRBJ1-5, with D tentatively TRBD1 (6 bases). Trimming left V 5 bases short and J 5 bases short, with 19 bases between. This CDR3 spans 16 amino acids. CDR1 MDHEN and CDR2 SYDVKM come from the germline V gene. The CDR3: CASSPISLGAHQPQHF. For the CDR3, the DNA is TGTGCCAGCAGTCCAATAAGTTTGGGGGCGCATCAGCCCCAGCATTTT.

Written as DNA, the CDR3 is TGCAGCGTCCGGGGGGACAGGGATGGCACTGAAGCTTTCTTT. It specifies CSVRGDRDGTEAFF. V and J are TRBV29-1 and TRBJ1-1; 9 bases are shared with TRBD1. The length of the CDR3 is 14 residues. V shed 6 bases and J 4 bases; nucleotides not matched to a gene: 9. Germline V gene lookup returns CDR1 SQVTM and CDR2 ANQGSEA.

The chain recombines TRBV18 with TRBJ1-2; D gene ambiguous. The germline V gene encodes CDR1 KGHSH and CDR2 LQKENI. V lost 2 bases and J lost 8, with 12 bases in between. The CDR3 has 13 residues. Here the CDR3 DNA reads TGTGCCAGCTCACCAACGGGGAGTTTAGGCTACACCTTC. Translation gives CASSPTGSLGYTF.

This clone was picked up one time. The rearrangement joins TRBV5-6 to TRBJ1-1; tentative D call: TRBD1 (6 bases). The length of the CDR3 is 15 residues. Per the germline V gene, CDR1 is SGHDT and CDR2 is YYEEEE. V lost 4 bases and J lost 0, with 13 bases in between. This CDR3 reads CASSPGQRLNTEAFF. CDR3 in DNA: TGTGCCAGCAGCCCGGGACAACGATTGAACACTGAAGCTTTCTTT.

This rearrangement joins TRBV9 to TRBJ2-3; D unclear. The CDR3 has 15 residues. The V end was cut by 1 base, the J end by 5 bases, with 14 bases between. Per germline, CDR1 SGDLS and CDR2 YYNGEE. Written as DNA, the CDR3 is TGTGCCAGCAGCGTACAGAATGCCCGAGGAGATACGCAGTATTTT. As protein: CASSVQNARGDTQYF.

In its sample, this clone was seen once. The chain recombines TRBV5-5 with TRBJ1-1, with D unresolved. The V end was cut by 0 bases, the J end by 1 base, with 7 bases between. Germline V gene data show CDR1 as SGHKS and CDR2 as YYEKEE (reference sequence). CDR3 length: 14 amino acids. CDR3 nucleotide sequence: TGTGCCAGCAGCTTGGTTGCGGGGAACACTGAAGCTTTCTTT. This translates into CASSLVAGNTEAFF.

The J gene is TRBJ2-7, the V gene TRBV7-2; TRBD2 matches at 8 bases. Germline V lookup: CDR1 SGHTA, CDR2 FQGNSA. This CDR3 region has 15 residues. The trim removed 5 bases at V and 2 bases at J, leaving 8 bases unmatched. Here the CDR3 reads CASSPKRERAYEQYF. For the CDR3, the DNA is TGTGCCAGCAGCCCAAAGCGGGAGCGGGCCTACGAGCAGTACTTC.

The J gene is TRBJ2-2, the V gene TRBV9; TRBD2 aligns across 11 bases. Germline V lookup: CDR1 SGDLS, CDR2 YYNGEE. The CDR3 spans 18 residues. V gave up 2 bases and J gave up 2 bases; unmatched junction bases: 8. The CDR3 DNA follows: TGTGCCAGCAGCGTTCAACTCGGGACTAGCGGTAACACCGGGGAGCTGTTTTTT. As protein: CASSVQLGTSGNTGELFF.

This chain joins TRBV10-3 and TRBJ2-7, with D possibly matching TRBD1 (6 bases). The V end was cut by 2 bases, the J end by 4 bases, with 12 bases between. Germline CDR1 and CDR2: ENHRY and SYGVKD. CDR3 length: 14 residues. CDR3 sequence reads: CAISEALGAYEQYF. DNA of the CDR3: TGTGCCATCAGTGAGGCATTGGGGGCTTACGAGCAGTACTTC.

This sequence joins TRBV30 and TRBJ1-3, with TRBD1 matching over 8 bases. The junction had 9 bases not matched to a gene; V was cut back by 2 bases and J by 3 bases. The germline CDR1 and CDR2 sequences are GTSNPN and SVGIG (reference sequence). The CDR3 runs 16 residues. CDR3 loop: CAWSSHPGTGGNTIYF. The CDR3 DNA is TGTGCCTGGAGTTCTCACCCCGGGACAGGTGGAAACACCATATATTTT.

This chain uses TRBV21-1 with TRBJ1-2; TRBD1, as called in the table, went unchecked against the DNA. TRBV21-1 is a pseudogene. The CDR3 is 20 residues long. The CDR3, as DNA: TGTGCCAGCAGCAAAGCCTCCGGGACAGGGTTTTACGAGTATTATTATGGCTACACCTTC. Translating it yields CASSKASGTGFYEYYYGYTF.

The CDR3 nucleotides are TGTGCCAGCAGCTTTGCGGGAGGGGGCAATGAGCAGTTCTTC. Translating gives CASSFAGGGNEQFF. The gene calls are TRBV5-5 and TRBJ2-1; 9 positions agree with TRBD2. The length of the CDR3 is 14 residues. Germline values: CDR1 SGHKS, CDR2 YYEKEE (reference sequence). After removal of 2 bases from V and 6 bases from J, the junction contained 3 bases not matched to a gene.

The rearrangement links TRBV11-2 to TRBJ1-1, with D possibly being TRBD1 (6 bases). Germline loops: CDR1 SGHAT, CDR2 FQNNGV. CDR3 length: 13 residues. V shed 1 base and J shed 5 bases, with 8 bases lying between them. CDR3: CASSLAGATEAFF. The CDR3 nucleotides are TGTGCCAGCAGCTTAGCAGGGGCGACTGAAGCTTTCTTT. The whole variable domain, filled in from reference TRBV11-2 and TRBJ1-1, reads EAGVAQSPRYKIIEKRQSVAFWCNPISGHATLYWYQQILGQGPKLLIQFQNNGVVDDSQLPKDRFSAERLKGVDSTLKIQPAKLEDSAVYLCASSLAGATEAFFGQGTRLTVV.

CDR3 in amino acids: CASRRGRSYEQYF. In DNA form, the CDR3 reads TGTGCCAGCAGGCGGGGCCGTTCCTACGAGCAGTACTTC. This chain links TRBV28 with TRBJ2-7; TRBD2 is a possible D gene (6 bases). Germline CDR1 reads MDHEN; CDR2 reads SYDVKM. Between the trimmed V and J ends, which lost 6 bases and 1 base, there was a span of 10 bases. The CDR3 loop spans 13 amino acids.

V gene TRBV4-2 combines with J gene TRBJ2-1, with D maybe TRBD2 (5 bases). Trimming removed 0 bases from V and 0 bases from J, with 9 bases in between. The CDR3 is made up of 16 amino acids. CDR1 is LGHNA and CDR2 is YNFKEQ in the germline V gene. CDR3 in amino acids: CASSQETTISYNEQFF. DNA for the CDR3: TGTGCCAGCAGCCAAGAGACTACCATCTCCTACAATGAGCAGTTCTTC.

This clone was counted once. V is TRBV5-5 and J is TRBJ2-1; D not resolved. CDR3 size: 15 residues. Trimming stripped 4 bases from V and 0 bases from J, with 11 bases between. Looked up from germline, CDR1 is SGHKS and CDR2 is YYEKEE (reference sequence). DNA for the CDR3: TGTGCCAGCAGCGTATTGTCGAGCTCCTACAATGAGCAGTTCTTC. Translating it yields CASSVLSSSYNEQFF.

This chain connects TRBV5-1 to TRBJ1-1; D unresolved. Trimming cost V 4 bases and J 1 base, with 11 bases left between them. Looked up from germline, CDR1 is SGHRS and CDR2 is YFSETQ. The CDR3 is 14 residues long. The CDR3 here is CASSHPQANTEAFF. DNA of the CDR3: TGCGCCAGCAGCCACCCCCAGGCGAACACTGAAGCTTTCTTT. The variable domain in full, completed from reference TRBV5-1 and TRBJ1-1, reads KAGVTQTPRYLIKTRGQQVTLSCSPISGHRSVSWYQQTPGQGLQFLFEYFSETQRNKGNFPGRFSGRQFSNSRSEMNVSTLELGDSALYLCASSHPQANTEAFFGQGTRLTVV.